A selection of T cell receptor beta chains follows, all from one sample in a study of Ad26.COV2.S vaccination and SARS-CoV-2 variants. Only in-frame clones appear in the TCRdb table, and some are missing; sequencing was by immunoSEQ multiplex PCR. Altogether around 270,000 clones are present, around 90% being singletons, with the ten largest covering less than 3.5%. Sequenced material: peripheral blood, taken in a trial of Ad26.COV2.S vaccine versus placebo. The receptors here all came from a person aged 18 to 59 who received the Ad26.COV2.S COVID-19 vaccine or a placebo. Each CDR3 is given with its conserved first and last residue. D genes are given only for firm matches. The size field is filled for only some rows; it gives once, few, many or a size class.

TRBV9	TRBJ2-7	TRBD2	.	TGTGCCAGCAGCGGAACCGGGGGGGCCCACTCCTACGAGCAGTACTTC	CASSGTGGAHSYEQYF
TRBV7-2	TRBJ1-3	.	.	TGTGCCAGCGGCGGATCTTTTGGAAACACCATATATTTT	CASGGSFGNTIYF
TRBV7-9	TRBJ2-5	TRBD2	.	TGTGCCAGCAGCCCCCCACTAGCGGGAGAATATGTCGAAGAGACCCAGTACTTC	CASSPPLAGEYVEETQYF
TRBV12-1	TRBJ2-1	.	.	TGTGCCAGCAGCATCGGGACAGACGAGGGGGATGAGCAGTTCTTC	CASSIGTDEGDEQFF
TRBV11-2	TRBJ1-6	.	.	TGTGCCAGCAGCTTAGGAATCAGGCGGGAGAGCTCCTATAATTCACCCCTCCACTTT	CASSLGIRRESSYNSPLHF
TRBV27	TRBJ1-2	.	.	TGTGCCAGCAGACAGGACAGTAACTATGGCTACACCTTC	CASRQDSNYGYTF
TRBV7-9	TRBJ2-5	TRBD1	.	TGTGCCAGCAGCCCTCGGACAGGGCGGGAGACCCAGTACTTC	CASSPRTGRETQYF
TRBV6-6	TRBJ2-1	TRBD2	.	TGTGCCAGCAGTCCAAAGACTAGCGGGAGTAGGAACAATGAGCAGTTCTTC	CASSPKTSGSRNNEQFF
TRBV19	TRBJ2-1	TRBD2	.	TGTGCCAGCAAGACTAGCGGGGGGTACAATGAGCAGTTCTTC	CASKTSGGYNEQFF
TRBV19	TRBJ1-4	.	.	TGTGCCAGTAGTACAGGGTATTCTACTAATGAAAAACTGTTTTTT	CASSTGYSTNEKLFF
TRBV5-6	TRBJ2-2	.	.	TGTGCCAGCAGCCCTCGGCCCCGAACCCTCACCGGGGAGCTGTTTTTT	CASSPRPRTLTGELFF
TRBV6-1	TRBJ1-2	.	.	TGTGCCAGCAGTGAGTTGAGAATTAACTATGGCTACACCTTC	CASSELRINYGYTF
TRBV7-2	TRBJ1-1	.	.	TGTGCCAGCAGCTTAAGCAGAATCTCTGAAGCTTTCTTT	CASSLSRISEAFF
TRBV5-1	TRBJ2-1	TRBD2	.	TGCGCCAGCAGCTGGACTAGCGGGGGGCCGGTCAACAATGAGCAGTTCTTC	CASSWTSGGPVNNEQFF
TRBV12-5	TRBJ2-1	.	.	TGTGCTAGTGCCTTGAGCTCCTACAATGAGCAGTTCTTC	CASALSSYNEQFF
TRBV3-1/TRBV3-2	TRBJ1-2	.	.	TGTGCCAGCAGCCAGAACAGTGGGAAAAACGACTATGGCTACACCTTC	CASSQNSGKNDYGYTF
TRBV5-4	TRBJ2-5	.	.	TGTGCCAGCAGCTTCCCACCCAGACAAGAGACCCAGTACTTC	CASSFPPRQETQYF
TRBV27	TRBJ1-1	TRBD1	once	TGTGCCAGCAGTCCATCCACAGGGGCGGGCACTGAAGCTTTCTTT	CASSPSTGAGTEAFF
TRBV2	TRBJ2-3	TRBD2	.	TGTGCCAGCAGTGTGGGGGGGAAGGCAGATACGCAGTATTTT	CASSVGGKADTQYF
TRBV7-2	TRBJ1-2	TRBD1	.	TGTGCCAGCACTTTAAACTCACAGGGGACTAACTATGGCTACACCTTC	CASTLNSQGTNYGYTF
TRBV6-2/TRBV6-3	TRBJ2-5	TRBD1	few	TGTGCCAGCAGTGGCCCCGGGACAGGGGAAGAGACCCAGTACTTC	CASSGPGTGEETQYF
TRBV9	TRBJ1-2	.	.	TGTGCCAGCAGCGCAACAGGTACTAACTATGGCTACACCTTC	CASSATGTNYGYTF
TRBV2	TRBJ1-6	.	few	TGTGCCAGAAGGACAGCCACTGGGCATTCACCCCTCCACTTT	CARRTATGHSPLHF
TRBV4-3	TRBJ1-2	TRBD1	.	TGCGCCAGCAGCCAAGGCGCCGGGACAGGGGTTGGCTACACCTTC	CASSQGAGTGVGYTF
TRBV19	TRBJ2-1	TRBD2	.	TGTGCCAGTAAGAATAGCGGGGGCTTTTCCTACAATGAGCAGTTCTTC	CASKNSGGFSYNEQFF
TRBV6-2/TRBV6-3	TRBJ2-1	TRBD2	.	TGTGCCAGCAGTTACTCGACTAGCGGGAGCGCAAGAGAGCAGTTCTTC	CASSYSTSGSAREQFF
TRBV6-2/TRBV6-3	TRBJ1-2	.	.	TGTGCCAGCAGCCCGCCCCTGGACATCCCGTTTGGCTACACCTTC	CASSPPLDIPFGYTF
TRBV6-4	TRBJ2-6	.	few	TGTGCCAGCAGTGAGAGCGGGGCCAACGTCCTGACTTTC	CASSESGANVLTF
TRBV7-2	TRBJ2-2	.	once	TGTGCCAGCAGCTTGGAGAACACCGGGGAGCTGTTTTTT	CASSLENTGELFF